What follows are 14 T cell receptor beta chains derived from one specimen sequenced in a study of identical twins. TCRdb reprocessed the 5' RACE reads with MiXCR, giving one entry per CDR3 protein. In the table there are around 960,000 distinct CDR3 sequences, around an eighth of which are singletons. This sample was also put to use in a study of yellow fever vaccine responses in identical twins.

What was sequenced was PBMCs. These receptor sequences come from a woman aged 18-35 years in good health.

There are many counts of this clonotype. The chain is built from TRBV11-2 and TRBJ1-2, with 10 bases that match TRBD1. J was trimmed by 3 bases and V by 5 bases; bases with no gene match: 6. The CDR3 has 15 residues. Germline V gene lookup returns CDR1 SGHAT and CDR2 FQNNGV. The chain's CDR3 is CASSTRTGGYYGYTF. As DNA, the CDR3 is TGTGCCAGCAGCACCCGGACAGGGGGGTACTATGGCTACACCTTC.

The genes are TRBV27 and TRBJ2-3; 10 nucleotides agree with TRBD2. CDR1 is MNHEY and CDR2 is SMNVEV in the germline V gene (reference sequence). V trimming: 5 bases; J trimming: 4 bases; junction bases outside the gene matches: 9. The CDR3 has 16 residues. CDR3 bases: TGTGCCAGCAGTCCCATCCTAGCGGGAGTCGCAGATACGCAGTATTTT. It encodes CASSPILAGVADTQYF.

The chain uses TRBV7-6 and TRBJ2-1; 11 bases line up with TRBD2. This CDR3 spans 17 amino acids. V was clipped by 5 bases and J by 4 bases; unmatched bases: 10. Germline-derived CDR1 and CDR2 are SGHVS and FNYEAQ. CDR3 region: CASSRGTGTSGYNEQFF. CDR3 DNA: TGTGCCAGCAGCAGAGGGACCGGGACTAGCGGATACAATGAGCAGTTCTTC.

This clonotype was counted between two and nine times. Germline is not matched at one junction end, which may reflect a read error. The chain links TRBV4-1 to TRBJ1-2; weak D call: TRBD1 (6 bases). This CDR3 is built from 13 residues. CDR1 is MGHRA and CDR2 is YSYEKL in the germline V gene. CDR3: CANSQADRGGYTF. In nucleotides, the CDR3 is TGCGCCAACAGCCAGGCGGACAGAGGTGGCTACACCTTC.

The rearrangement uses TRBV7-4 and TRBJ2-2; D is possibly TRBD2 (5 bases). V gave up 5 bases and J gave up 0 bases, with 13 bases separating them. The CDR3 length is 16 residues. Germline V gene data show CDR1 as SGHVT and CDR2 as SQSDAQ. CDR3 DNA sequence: TGTGCCAGCAGCCGACCGTGGCGGGCGAACACCGGGGAGCTGTTTTTT. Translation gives CASSRPWRANTGELFF.

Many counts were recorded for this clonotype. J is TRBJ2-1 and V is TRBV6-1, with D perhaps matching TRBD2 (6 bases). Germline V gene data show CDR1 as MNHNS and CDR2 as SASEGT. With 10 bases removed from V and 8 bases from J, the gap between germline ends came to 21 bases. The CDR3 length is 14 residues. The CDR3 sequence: CATKVRELGDEQFF. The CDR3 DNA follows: TGTGCCACCAAGGTCCGGGAGCTGGGCGATGAGCAGTTCTTC.

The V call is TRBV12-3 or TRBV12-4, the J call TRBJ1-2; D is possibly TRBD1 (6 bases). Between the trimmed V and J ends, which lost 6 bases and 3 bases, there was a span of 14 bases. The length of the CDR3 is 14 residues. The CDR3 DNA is TGTGCCAGCAGCGCTACCACAGGGTACTATGGCTACACCTTC. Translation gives CASSATTGYYGYTF.

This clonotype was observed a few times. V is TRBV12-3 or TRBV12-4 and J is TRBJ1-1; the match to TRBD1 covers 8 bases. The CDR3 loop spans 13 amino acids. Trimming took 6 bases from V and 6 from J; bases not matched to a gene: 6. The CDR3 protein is CASRMTGDPEAFF. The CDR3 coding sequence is TGTGCCAGCAGAATGACAGGGGACCCTGAAGCTTTCTTT.

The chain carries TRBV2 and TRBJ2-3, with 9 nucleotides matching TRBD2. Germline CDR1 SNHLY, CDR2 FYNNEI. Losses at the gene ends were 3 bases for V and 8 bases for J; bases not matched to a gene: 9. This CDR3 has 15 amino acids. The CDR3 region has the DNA TGTGCCAGCAGTGATGAGACTAGCGGTGCGGCTACGCAGTATTTT. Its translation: CASSDETSGAATQYF.

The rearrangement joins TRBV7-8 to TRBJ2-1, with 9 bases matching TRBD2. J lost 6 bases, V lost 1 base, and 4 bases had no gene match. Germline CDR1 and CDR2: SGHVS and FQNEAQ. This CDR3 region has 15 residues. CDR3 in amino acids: CASSLGLADGNEQFF. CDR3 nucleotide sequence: TGTGCCAGCAGCTTAGGACTAGCGGACGGCAATGAGCAGTTCTTC.

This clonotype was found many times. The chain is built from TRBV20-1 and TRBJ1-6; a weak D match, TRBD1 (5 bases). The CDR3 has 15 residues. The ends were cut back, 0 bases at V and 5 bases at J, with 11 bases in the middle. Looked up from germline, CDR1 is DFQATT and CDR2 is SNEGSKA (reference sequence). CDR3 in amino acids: CSARDLVGDNSPLHF. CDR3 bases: TGCAGTGCTAGAGATCTTGTAGGGGATAATTCACCCCTCCACTTT.

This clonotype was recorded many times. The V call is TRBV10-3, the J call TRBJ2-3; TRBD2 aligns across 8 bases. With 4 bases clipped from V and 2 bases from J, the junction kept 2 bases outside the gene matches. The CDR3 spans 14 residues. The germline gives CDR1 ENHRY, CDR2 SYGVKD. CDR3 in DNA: TGTGCCATCAGTGCGGGACTAGACACAGATACGCAGTATTTT. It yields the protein CAISAGLDTDTQYF.

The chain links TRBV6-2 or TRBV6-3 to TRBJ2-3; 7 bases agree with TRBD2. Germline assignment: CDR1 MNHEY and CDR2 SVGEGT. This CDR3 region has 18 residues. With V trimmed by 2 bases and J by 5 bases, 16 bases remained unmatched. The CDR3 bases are TGTGCCAGCAGTTACCCGGTCTTAGCGGGTCTCCTGGGAGATACGCAGTATTTT. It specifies CASSYPVLAGLLGDTQYF.

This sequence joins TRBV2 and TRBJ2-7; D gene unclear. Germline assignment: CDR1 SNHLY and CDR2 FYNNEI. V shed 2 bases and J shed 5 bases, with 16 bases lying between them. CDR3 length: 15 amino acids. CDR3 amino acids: CASSESKRVGHEQYV. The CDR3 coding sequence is TGTGCCAGCAGTGAATCCAAACGTGTAGGCCACGAGCAGTACGTC.